These 2 T cell receptor beta chains were all obtained from the same sample, sequenced in a study of blood T cell repertoires in COVID-19. The data were produced by immunoSEQ multiplex PCR, yet TCRdb's version contains in-frame clones alone and is incomplete. The table shows about 370,000 clones, with over 75% occurring only once. Material: peripheral blood. These receptor sequences come from a woman aged 25-40 years with COVID-19, enrolled during active disease.

The CDR3 protein is CASPFGSSYEQYF. The CDR3 nucleotides read TGTGCCAGCCCATTTGGGAGCTCCTACGAGCAGTACTTC. The chain couples TRBV3-1 (or the pseudogene TRBV3-2) to TRBJ2-7; weak D call: TRBD2 (5 bases). There are 13 residues in the CDR3. CDR1 is LGHDT, CDR2 YNNKEL, per germline (reference sequence). V was clipped by 8 bases and J by 0 bases, with 11 bases between them.

The chain recombines TRBV19 with TRBJ2-1; D gene unclear. Trimming pared 6 bases from V and 5 bases from J, leaving 11 bases between. Germline CDR1 LNHDA, CDR2 SQIVND (reference sequence). CDR3 size: 13 residues. In nucleotides, the CDR3 is TGTGCCAGTAGGAGCATCCTCCACAATGAGCAGTTCTTC. It specifies CASRSILHNEQFF.